This T cell receptor (beta chain) was obtained from a study of blood T cell repertoires in COVID-19. Study in general: The analysed material was cDNA or gDNA that came from T cells, B-cell-depleted T cells, or PBMCs.

CDR3 length equals 13 residues. TCRdb's table, derived via immunoSEQ multiplex PCR, lists solely in-frame clones and lacks some. This table has approximately 150,000 clones, approximately 90% appearing once. The rearrangement uses TRBV21-1 and TRBJ1-1. TRBV21-1 is a recognized pseudogene. The TCR sequence derives from an older man with active COVID-19. The sample comprised peripheral blood. The CDR3 loop is CASNPGGNTEAFF. The CDR3 bases are TGTGCCAGCAACCCCGGAGGAAACACTGAAGCTTTCTTT.